This T cell receptor (beta chain) comes out of a study of CD8+CD57+ T cells in acquired aplastic anemia. Comment on this clonotype: Antigen specificity is unknown.

For sequencing, patients were chosen who had shown expansion of CD8+CD57+ cells by flow cytometry. The germline V gene has CDR1 SNHLY and CDR2 FYNNEI. The CDR3 is 14 amino acids. V lost 8 bases and J lost 9, with 21 bases in between. Genomic DNA was employed as the template in profiling TCR beta VDJ and CDR3. MiXCR was run by TCRdb on the reads, yielding one entry per CDR3 protein. The sample carries 270,000 or so distinct CDR3 sequences, 82% recorded once. Whole-study results and caveats: Some 29 CD8+ CDR3 sequences were shared between patients and controls.

The sequenced sample consisted of sorted CD4+, CD8+, or CD8+CD57+ T cells (not recorded which) from PBMCs. This sequence joins TRBV2 and TRBJ2-3; possible D gene TRBD2, 6 bases. This receptor was obtained from a human donor with aplastic anemia. CDR3 protein: CASGDGGAHETQYF. The CDR3 DNA is TGTGCCAGCGGGGACGGGGGAGCTCACGAGACGCAGTATTTT. Variable domain in full (rest from reference TRBV2 and TRBJ2-3): EPEVTQTPSHQVTQMGQEVILRCVPISNHLYFYWYRQILGQKVEFLVSFYNNEISEKSEIFDDQFSVERPDGSNFTLKIRSTKLEDSAMYFCASGDGGAHETQYFGPGTRLTVL.